This is a list of T cell receptor beta chains from one sample in a study of identifying expanded T cells in peripheral blood. Clones were sequenced by immunoSEQ multiplex PCR, and TCRdb holds only the in-frame ones, with some missing. The sample holds some 65,000 clones, about 83% seen once. The sample consisted of blood. Receptors originate from a person aged 18 to 70 in good health. Both conserved end residues are part of each CDR3. The order of the fields is V gene, clone size, J gene, D gene, CDR3 DNA, CDR3 protein. The D gene is left open where the match is weak. A clone size is listed for some rows: how often the clone was seen (once, few, many), or a class if it is expanded.

>TRBV7-3|.|TRBJ2-2|.
TGTGCCAGCAGCGCGGACCATAACACCGGGGAGCTGTTTTTT
CASSADHNTGELFF
>TRBV27|.|TRBJ2-6|.
TGTGCCAGCCACTCTCGGGTCGGAACTTCTGGGGCCAACGTCCTGACTTTC
CASHSRVGTSGANVLTF
>TRBV18|.|TRBJ2-5|.
TGTGCCAGCTCTTCGGAAGAGACCCAGTACTTC
CASSSEETQYF
>TRBV7-2|.|TRBJ2-2|TRBD1
TGTGCCAGCATCGATACAGGGGGCCCCCCCGGGGAGCTGTTTTTT
CASIDTGGPPGELFF
>TRBV7-2|.|TRBJ2-6|.
TGTGCCAGCAGCTTAGCGCCAGGAACTGGGGCCAACGTCCTGACTTTC
CASSLAPGTGANVLTF
>TRBV7-9|once|TRBJ2-6|TRBD1
TGTGCCAGCCGTACAGGGGCTGGGGCCAACGTCCTGACTTTC
CASRTGAGANVLTF
>TRBV5-6|.|TRBJ2-1|.
TGTGCCAGCAGATACGGACCGGATGAGCAGTTCTTC
CASRYGPDEQFF
>TRBV6-5|.|TRBJ1-1|.
TGTGCCAGCAGTTACTCGGCGGCAAACACTGAAGCTTTCTTT
CASSYSAANTEAFF
>TRBV9|.|TRBJ2-5|.
TGTGCCAGCAGCGTTGGCCCGAATCAAGAGACCCAGTACTTC
CASSVGPNQETQYF
>TRBV7-2|.|TRBJ2-1|.
TGTGCCAGCAGCTACCTTGGGCTAGTGGGCAATGAGCAGTTCTTC
CASSYLGLVGNEQFF
>TRBV7-3|.|TRBJ1-1|.
TGTGCCAGCAGCCCAACAGGGAACACTGAAGCTTTCTTT
CASSPTGNTEAFF
>TRBV7-9|.|TRBJ2-1|.
TGTGCCAGCAGTCACGCCGGGGCTAACAATGAGCAGTTCTTC
CASSHAGANNEQFF
>TRBV7-3|.|TRBJ1-6|.
TGTGCCAGCAGCTTAAAGGCCGGCTCACCCCTCCACTTT
CASSLKAGSPLHF
>TRBV6-4|.|TRBJ2-7|.
TGTGCCAGCAGTTTAGACTACTACGAGCAGTACTTC
CASSLDYYEQYF
>TRBV10-3|.|TRBJ1-5|TRBD1
TGTGCCACCGCGGACAGGGAATATCAGCCCCAGCATTTT
CATADREYQPQHF
>TRBV29-1|once|TRBJ2-5|TRBD1
TGCAGCGTAGGGACAGGACAAGAGACCCAGTACTTC
CSVGTGQETQYF
>TRBV11-2|.|TRBJ1-2|.
TGTGCCAGCAGCTTAGGACTCGGGGTTGGCAGGGGCTACACCTTC
CASSLGLGVGRGYTF
>TRBV19|.|TRBJ1-5|.
TGTGCCAGTAGTAAAGACAGGCATAGCAATCAGCCCCAGCATTTT
CASSKDRHSNQPQHF
>TRBV6-5|.|TRBJ2-2|.
TGTGCCAGCAGTCCACTCCAGGCCGGGGAGCTGTTTTTT
CASSPLQAGELFF
>TRBV6-6|once|TRBJ1-2|.
TGTGCCAGCAGACCACTTGGGATCGATGGCTACACCTTC
CASRPLGIDGYTF
>TRBV6-4|.|TRBJ2-1|TRBD1
TGTGCCAGCAAGGAGACAGGGACGACTGATGAGCAGTTCTTC
CASKETGTTDEQFF
>TRBV7-9|once|TRBJ2-5|.
TGTGCCAGCAGGCCCGGGGCGGATGAGACCCAGTACTTC
CASRPGADETQYF
>TRBV7-9|.|TRBJ1-2|.
TGTGCCAGCAGCCCCGGGGCTAACTATGGCTACACCTTC
CASSPGANYGYTF
>TRBV4-1|.|TRBJ1-2|.
TGCGCCAGCAGCCAAGTCGGGCGGAACTATGGCTACACCTTC
CASSQVGRNYGYTF
>TRBV19|.|TRBJ2-3|.
TGTGCCAGTAGTCATCGCCGCGGGCGCCTTACCACAGATACGCAGTATTTT
CASSHRRGRLTTDTQYF
>TRBV5-1|.|TRBJ1-3|.
TGCGCCAGCAGCTTGGGTGCGGATGGAAACACCATATATTTT
CASSLGADGNTIYF
>TRBV2|.|TRBJ1-2|.
TGTGCCAGCACCCGGTGGAACAGGGAACGGGGCTACACCTTC
CASTRWNRERGYTF
>TRBV2|.|TRBJ2-2|.
TGTGCCAGCAGTGAGGAACTACGGACCGGGGAGCTGTTTTTT
CASSEELRTGELFF
>TRBV25-1|.|TRBJ2-7|.
TGTGCCAGCACCGGGACGTCTACCTACGAGCAGTACTTC
CASTGTSTYEQYF
>TRBV27|.|TRBJ2-5|TRBD1
TGTGCCAGCAGTCAGACAGGGACAGGATCCGGGACCCAGTACTTC
CASSQTGTGSGTQYF
>TRBV10-3|.|TRBJ2-3|TRBD2
TGTGCCATCAGTGAAGGGACTACCCGAGGTACGCAGTATTTT
CAISEGTTRGTQYF
>TRBV6-4|.|TRBJ2-3|.
TGTGCCAGCAGTGACTCATGGCAGGCCACAGATACGCAGTATTTT
CASSDSWQATDTQYF
>TRBV4-2|few|TRBJ2-1|TRBD2
TGTGCCAGCAGCCAGGTTAGCGGGAAACGATCCTACAATGAGCAGTTCTTC
CASSQVSGKRSYNEQFF
>TRBV7-9|few|TRBJ1-2|.
TGTGCCAGCAGCTTATCCGGACGTCTCGGGGCCTATGGCTACACCTTC
CASSLSGRLGAYGYTF
>TRBV11-2|few|TRBJ1-1|.
TGTGCCAGCAGACGAACAGGGTCCGCTGAAGCTTTCTTT
CASRRTGSAEAFF
>TRBV7-9|.|TRBJ2-1|TRBD2
TGTGCCAGCAGCTCCCCGGGGGGGACCTACAATGAGCAGTTCTTC
CASSSPGGTYNEQFF
>TRBV7-2|.|TRBJ2-2|.
TGTGCCAGCAGCTTATGGCAGGCGAACACCGGGGAGCTGTTTTTT
CASSLWQANTGELFF
>TRBV18|.|TRBJ1-3|.
TGTGCCAGCTCACCCCGACAATTGACTGGAAACACCATATATTTT
CASSPRQLTGNTIYF
>TRBV2|.|TRBJ1-1|TRBD1
TGTGCCAGCAGTCGGGACAGTGGAGGGAACACTGAAGCTTTCTTT
CASSRDSGGNTEAFF
>TRBV29-1|.|TRBJ1-2|TRBD1
TGCAGCACAGGGGACCGGACAGGTGGCCACGGCTACACCTTC
CSTGDRTGGHGYTF